The next 4 T cell receptor beta chains were all read from a single sample in a study of T cell repertoires in cytomegalovirus infection. TCRdb re-called the reads with MiXCR, one entry per CDR3 protein. The sample lists roughly 800,000 distinct CDR3 sequences; about 29% were seen once. No antigen has been assigned to these receptors. The sequenced sample was cultured CD8+ T cells from PBMCs, obtained from culture after CMV antigen stimulation. The receptor set was obtained from a human donor in good health (CMV status not recorded). Some clones in this sample may be carry-over from other donors' samples.

This clonotype was seen a handful of times. The CDR3, as DNA: TGTGCCAGCAGTCACAGGGGTCCACAAGAGACCCAGTACTTC. Translation: CASSHRGPQETQYF. The rearrangement uses TRBV25-1 and TRBJ2-5, with 7 nucleotides matching TRBD1. The CDR3 runs to 14 residues. V dropped 5 bases and J dropped 2; count of bases not matched to a gene: 5. Germline loops: CDR1 MGHDK, CDR2 SYGVNS.

This chain connects TRBV7-6 to TRBJ2-7; 12 bases map to TRBD1. V shed 3 bases and J 3 bases; nucleotides not matched to a gene: 9. The CDR3 consists of 17 residues. Germline loops: CDR1 SGHVS, CDR2 FNYEAQ. The CDR3 nucleotides are TGTGCCAGCAGCTTCGGGACAGGGGGCGCGGGCTACTACGAGCAGTACTTC. Amino acids: CASSFGTGGAGYYEQYF.

The chain employs TRBV7-8 and TRBJ1-2; D remains unclear. Deletions cut 1 base from V and 4 bases from J, with 7 bases between. The CDR3 is made up of 13 amino acids. Looked up from germline, CDR1 is SGHVS and CDR2 is FQNEAQ. The chain's CDR3 is CASSLDTFYGYTF. The CDR3 region has the DNA TGTGCCAGCAGCTTAGACACATTCTATGGCTACACCTTC.

This clonotype was detected a few times. The CDR3 region has the DNA TGCAGTGCGATAGACCAGCGGGGGGACAATGAGCAGTTCTTC. It yields the protein CSAIDQRGDNEQFF. The rearrangement joins TRBV20-1 to TRBJ2-1, with 9 nucleotides matching TRBD2. Germline V gives CDR1 DFQATT, CDR2 SNEGSKA (reference sequence). The J segment lost 5 bases and the V segment lost 6 bases, leaving 8 bases of the junction unmatched. This CDR3 comprises 14 residues.